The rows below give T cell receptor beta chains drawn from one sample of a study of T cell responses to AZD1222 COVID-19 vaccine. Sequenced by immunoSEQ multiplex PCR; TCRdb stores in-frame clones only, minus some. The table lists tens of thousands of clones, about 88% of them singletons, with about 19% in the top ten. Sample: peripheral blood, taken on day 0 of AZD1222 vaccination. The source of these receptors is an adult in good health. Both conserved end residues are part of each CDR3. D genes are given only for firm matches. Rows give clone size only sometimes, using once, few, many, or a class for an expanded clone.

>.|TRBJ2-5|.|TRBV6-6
CASSYGGANPETQYF
TGTGCCAGCAGTTACGGTGGTGCAAACCCCGAGACCCAGTACTTC
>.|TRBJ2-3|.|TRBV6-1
CASSGSLAITDTQYF
TGTGCCAGCAGTGGCTCTCTTGCGATCACAGATACGCAGTATTTT
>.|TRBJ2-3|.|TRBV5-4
CASSLDFLDTQYF
TGTGCCAGCAGCTTGGATTTTCTAGATACGCAGTATTTT
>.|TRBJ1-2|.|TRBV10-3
CAISEKDSPLLGYTF
TGTGCCATCAGTGAGAAGGACAGCCCGCTTTTAGGCTACACCTTC
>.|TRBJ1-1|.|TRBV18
CASSPTNTEAFF
TGTGCCAGCTCACCTACGAACACTGAAGCTTTCTTT
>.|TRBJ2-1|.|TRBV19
CASNPGKVNEQFF
TGTGCCAGTAACCCGGGAAAGGTCAATGAGCAGTTCTTC
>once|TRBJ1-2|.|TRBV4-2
CASSQDGSWRGGGYTF
TGTGCCAGCAGCCAAGACGGCTCGTGGCGGGGAGGCGGCTACACCTTC
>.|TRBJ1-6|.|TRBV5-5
CASSVDILLNSPLHF
TGTGCCAGCAGCGTTGACATCCTCCTTAATTCACCCCTCCACTTT
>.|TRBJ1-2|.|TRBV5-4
CASSSLKGDYGYTF
TGTGCCAGCAGCTCCTTAAAGGGGGACTATGGCTACACCTTC
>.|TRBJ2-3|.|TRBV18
CASSPLTTGPDTQYF
TGTGCCAGCTCACCACTCACTACAGGTCCAGATACGCAGTATTTT
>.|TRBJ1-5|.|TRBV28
CATGNQPQHF
TGTGCAACCGGCAATCAGCCCCAGCATTTT
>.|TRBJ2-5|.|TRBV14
CASSQATGSRETQYF
TGTGCCAGCAGCCAAGCAACAGGGTCTAGGGAGACCCAGTACTTC
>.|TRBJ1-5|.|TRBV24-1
CATKQDTQPQHF
TGTGCCACCAAACAGGATACGCAGCCCCAGCATTTT
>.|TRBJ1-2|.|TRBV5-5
CASSLGPGDGYTF
TGTGCCAGCAGCTTGGGTCCAGGAGATGGCTACACCTTC
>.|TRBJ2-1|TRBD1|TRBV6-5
CASSTGGHKDNEQFF
TGTGCCAGCAGTACAGGGGGCCACAAGGACAATGAGCAGTTCTTC
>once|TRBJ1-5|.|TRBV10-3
CAISEGGAGQPQHF
TGTGCCATCAGTGAAGGGGGAGCCGGTCAGCCCCAGCATTTT
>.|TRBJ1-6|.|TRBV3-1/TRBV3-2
CASSQDGYPRGNSPLHF
TGTGCCAGCAGCCAAGATGGGTATCCCAGGGGCAATTCACCCCTCCACTTT
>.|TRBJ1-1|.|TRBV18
CASSPTGGLNTEAFF
TGTGCCAGCTCACCAACTGGGGGGCTGAACACTGAAGCTTTCTTT
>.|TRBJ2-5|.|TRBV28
CASRSGRNFQETQYF
TGTGCCAGCAGATCAGGGAGAAACTTCCAAGAGACCCAGTACTTC
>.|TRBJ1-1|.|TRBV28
CASSLFRAGRGAEAFF
TGTGCCAGCAGTTTATTTAGGGCAGGGAGAGGGGCTGAAGCTTTCTTT
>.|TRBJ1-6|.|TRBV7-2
CASSLVVSPLHF
TGTGCCAGCAGCTTAGTTGTTTCACCCCTCCACTTT
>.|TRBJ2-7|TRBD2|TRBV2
CASSPTSGRVHEQYF
TGTGCCAGCAGTCCCACTAGCGGGAGGGTTCACGAGCAGTACTTC